This T cell receptor beta chain was observed in a study of monozygotic twins with inflammatory bowel disease. Study-wide findings and caveats: Distinguishing T cell subtypes was not possible. Reduced clonotype sharing with other individuals was observed in IBD patients relative to healthy twins, especially with disease activity.

TCRdb reprocessed the 5' RACE reads; each CDR3 protein has one entry and no DNA is given. The sample data list more than 120,000 distinct CDR3 sequences. Blood samples of 2 to 3 ml were drawn from every donor. RNA in its total form was extracted from whole blood, and T cells were not sorted. Worth noting for this clonotype: Its matching antigen is unknown.

The sequence came from a human donor with ulcerative colitis or Crohn's disease, or a healthy co-twin of an affected twin (not recorded which). The sequencing input was blood.

The CDR3 loop reads CASSLRTQLGELFF. The J gene is TRBJ2-2, the V gene TRBV5-1; the TRBD2 assignment by TCRdb is unverifiable without DNA. This CDR3 region has 14 residues. Germline V CDR1 and CDR2: SGHRS, YFSETQ. The variable domain in full, with the rest retrieved from reference TRBV5-1 and TRBJ2-2, is KAGVTQTPRYLIKTRGQQVTLSCSPISGHRSVSWYQQTPGQGLQFLFEYFSETQRNKGNFPGRFSGRQFSNSRSEMNVSTLELGDSALYLCASSLRTQLGELFFGEGSRLTVL.